This T cell receptor beta chain was observed in a study of CD8 T cells in Susac syndrome. CDR1 is DFQATT and CDR2 is SNEGSKA in the germline V gene (reference sequence). The CDR3 has 13 amino acids. The V gene end was trimmed by 7 bases and the J gene end by 1 base; junction bases not matched to a gene: 5. A quantity of roughly 0.5 to 1 ug RNA underwent reverse transcription using random hexamers. With immunoSEQ multiplex PCR, TCR beta CDR3 was amplified across 54 Vbeta and 13 Jbeta. One entry per CDR3 protein, called by TCRdb with MiXCR from the immunoSEQ multiplex PCR reads. Of fewer than 35,000 distinct CDR3 sequences in the sample, roughly 94% are singletons; the top ten hold 0.25% to 0.35%. This clonotype occurred once.

This TCR was recovered from a human donor in good health. The chain carries TRBV20-1 and TRBJ1-1; 8 nucleotides align to TRBD1. The sample comprised CD8+ T cells from PBMCs. CDR3 in DNA: TGCAGTGTTGACAGGGGCCAGAACACTGAAGCTTTCTTT. Residues: CSVDRGQNTEAFF.